The 18 T cell receptor beta chains below were found in one sample sequenced in a study of PD-L1 blockade in urothelial cancer. The time point here: peripheral blood 6 weeks after treatment start. Sequencing was performed with immunoSEQ multiplex PCR; in TCRdb, only in-frame clones are kept and a portion is missing. This sample yields around 62,000 clones, of which 88% are seen a single time; approximately 10% belongs to the top ten. Here the sequenced sample was PBMCs, taken around atezolizumab (anti-PD-L1) treatment. The receptors here all came from a man aged 60-69 years with urothelial cancer.

The chain carries TRBV7-3 and TRBJ2-5; 9 bases are a match to TRBD1. CDR1 and CDR2 from the germline V gene are SGHTA and FQGTGA. CDR3 length: 16 residues. After removal of 4 bases from V and 5 bases from J, the junction contained 11 bases not matched to a gene. CDR3 coding DNA: TGTGCCAGCAGCTGGGGGCCGGGACAGGGAACGGAGACCCAGTACTTC. Residues: CASSWGPGQGTETQYF.

This rearrangement joins TRBV7-8 to TRBJ2-3, with TRBD2 as a possible D gene (6 bases). The germline V gene encodes CDR1 SGHVS and CDR2 FQNEAQ. There are 16 residues in the CDR3. The V gene lost 2 bases and the J gene lost 6 bases, with 18 bases spanning the gap. CDR3 bases: TGTGCCAGCAGCTTACCATGGGGACGGGAGAGGGATACGCAGTATTTT. This sequence encodes CASSLPWGRERDTQYF. Supplemented by reference TRBV7-8 and TRBJ2-3, the full variable domain reads GAGVSQSPRYKVAKRGQDVALRCDPISGHVSLFWYQQALGQGPEFLTYFQNEAQLDKSGLPSDRFFAERPEGSVSTLKIQRTQQEDSAVYLCASSLPWGRERDTQYFGPGTRLTVL.

The V and J genes are TRBV9 and TRBJ1-1; a weak D match, TRBD1 (5 bases). Trimming pared 0 bases from V and 3 bases from J, leaving 12 bases between. The CDR3 sequence is 15 residues long. The germline V gene encodes CDR1 SGDLS and CDR2 YYNGEE. The CDR3 DNA is TGTGCCAGCAGCGTAGGTGGGGGGAGGTACACTGAAGCTTTCTTT. Amino acid sequence: CASSVGGGRYTEAFF.

V gene TRBV18 combines with J gene TRBJ2-7, with a tentative D call TRBD2 (5 bases). V lost 2 bases and J lost 3, with 5 bases in between. The germline V gene encodes CDR1 KGHSH and CDR2 LQKENI. The CDR3 runs to 12 residues. The CDR3 reads CASSPEGYEQYF. The CDR3 coding sequence is TGTGCCAGCTCACCAGAGGGCTACGAGCAGTACTTC.

Points on this clone: Compared with germline, one end of the junction differs, possibly owing to a read error. This chain connects TRBV7-7 to TRBJ1-1; D not certain. This CDR3 contains 14 residues. CDR1 is SSHAT and CDR2 is FNYEAQ in the germline V gene (reference sequence). DNA of the CDR3: TGTGCTAGCAGCCCCTGGAGGGCTGGGACTGAAGCTTTCTTT. It translates to CASSPWRAGTEAFF.

The genes are TRBV7-8 and TRBJ1-2; TRBD1 agrees at 9 bases. Per the germline V gene, CDR1 is SGHVS and CDR2 is FQNEAQ. Losses at the gene ends were 0 bases for V and 4 bases for J; bases not matched to a gene: 3. This CDR3 is 15 amino acids long. CDR3 amino acids: CASSLAPDRGYGYTF. The CDR3 bases are TGTGCCAGCAGCTTAGCCCCGGACAGGGGCTATGGCTACACCTTC.

The genes are TRBV4-1 and TRBJ2-1; 9 bases line up with TRBD1. CDR3 length: 15 amino acids. V lost 3 bases to trimming and J lost 13 bases; unmatched junction nucleotides: 13. Germline V gene sequence: CDR1 MGHRA, CDR2 YSYEKL. The CDR3, as DNA: TGCGCCAGCAGCCAGAACAGGGGGCTAACGAGTATCCAGTTCTTC. It specifies CASSQNRGLTSIQFF.

The J gene is TRBJ1-4, the V gene TRBV19; tentative D call: TRBD1 (5 bases). This CDR3 spans 14 amino acids. The ends were cut back, 6 bases at V and 8 bases at J, with 16 bases in the middle. From germline, CDR1 is LNHDA and CDR2 SQIVND (reference sequence). The CDR3 loop reads CASSQQGVGEKLFF. The CDR3 DNA follows: TGTGCCAGTAGCCAGCAAGGGGTGGGGGAAAAACTGTTTTTT.

The V call is TRBV27, the J call TRBJ2-7; no clear D gene. The CDR3 extends over 16 amino acids. Looked up from germline, CDR1 is MNHEY and CDR2 is SMNVEV (reference sequence). The V end was cut by 4 bases, the J end by 3 bases, with 19 bases between. The CDR3, as DNA: TGTGCCAGCAGTTCCCCCCCCCGCGGCGGCCTCTACGAGCAGTACTTC. The encoded protein is CASSSPPRGGLYEQYF.

The chain links TRBV28 to TRBJ2-2; possible D gene TRBD1, 5 bases. V shed 3 bases and J shed 4 bases, with 15 bases lying between them. Per the germline V gene, CDR1 is MDHEN and CDR2 is SYDVKM. The CDR3 length is 16 residues. The chain's CDR3 is CASSLRTLLSTGELFF. The DNA for the CDR3 is TGTGCCAGCAGTTTGCGGACACTACTGAGCACCGGGGAGCTGTTTTTT.

This rearrangement joins TRBV7-9 to TRBJ2-7; D may be TRBD1 (5 bases). This CDR3 is 15 amino acids long. Germline CDR1 reads SEHNR; CDR2 reads FQNEAQ (reference sequence). Trimming stripped 5 bases from V and 7 bases from J, with 21 bases between. CDR3 protein: CASSPPQGPSWEQYF. The CDR3 DNA reads as TGTGCCAGCAGCCCCCCGCAGGGTCCCTCGTGGGAGCAGTACTTC.

CDR3 residues: CASSRIQGLAKNIQYF. The CDR3 DNA sequence: TGTGCCAGCAGCCGCATCCAGGGTTTAGCCAAAAACATTCAGTACTTC. The V and J genes are TRBV7-8 and TRBJ2-4, with a possible D match to TRBD1 (5 bases). CDR1 is SGHVS and CDR2 is FQNEAQ in the germline V gene. CDR3 length: 16 amino acids. V lost 5 bases, J lost 0 bases, and 14 bases lay in between.

This clone has just one count. The chain recombines TRBV6-5 with TRBJ2-3; D gene uncertain. Deletions cut 9 bases from V and 2 bases from J, with 15 bases between. The CDR3 spans 14 residues. Germline CDR1 is MNHEY and CDR2 is SVGAGI. The CDR3 DNA reads as TGTGCCAGAGTCCACTCCCCCATCACAGATACGCAGTATTTT. This sequence encodes CARVHSPITDTQYF.

This chain uses TRBV6-5 with TRBJ2-1, with TRBD2 identical over 12 bases. This CDR3 spans 14 amino acids. CDR1 MNHEY and CDR2 SVGAGI come from the germline V gene. The V and J ends lost 5 bases and 8 bases, in that order; junction bases with no gene match: 4. The CDR3 nucleotides read TGTGCCAGCAGTCCTAGCGGGGGGGCGTATGAGCAGTTCTTC. Protein sequence: CASSPSGGAYEQFF.

The V and J genes are TRBV30 and TRBJ2-1; maybe TRBD2 (6 bases). The CDR3 loop spans 13 amino acids. V was pared by 4 bases and J by 9 bases, with 16 bases between. The germline gives CDR1 GTSNPN, CDR2 SVGIG (reference sequence). CDR3: CAWTGGDDFEQFF. The CDR3 DNA follows: TGTGCCTGGACTGGCGGGGACGATTTTGAGCAGTTCTTC.

V and J are TRBV7-8 and TRBJ1-3; 10 nucleotides align to TRBD1. CDR3 size: 16 residues. V lost 5 bases, J lost 3 bases, and 7 bases stayed unmatched. Germline CDR1 reads SGHVS; CDR2 reads FQNEAQ. The CDR3 DNA reads as TGTGCCAGCAGCCAGACAGGGGGCACTGTTGGAAACACCATATATTTT. Amino acid sequence: CASSQTGGTVGNTIYF.

This chain joins TRBV7-6 and TRBJ2-2, with a tentative D call TRBD2 (5 bases). The V end was cut by 5 bases, the J end by 7 bases, with 8 bases between. Germline assignment: CDR1 SGHVS and CDR2 FNYEAQ. CDR3 length equals 12 residues. In nucleotides, the CDR3 is TGTGCCAGCAGCCCGGCGGGCGGGGAGCTGTTTTTT. Translating gives CASSPAGGELFF.

This clone was recorded only once. The chain combines TRBV2 with TRBJ2-6, with TRBD1 as a possible D gene (5 bases). V was pared by 3 bases and J by 3 bases, with 9 bases between. The CDR3 has 15 amino acids. Germline V CDR1 and CDR2: SNHLY, FYNNEI. The CDR3 loop is CASSEGQGGANVLTF. The CDR3 DNA sequence: TGTGCCAGCAGTGAGGGGCAGGGTGGGGCCAACGTCCTGACTTTC.